This T cell receptor (beta chain) was obtained from a study of cytomegalovirus exposure and HLA in healthy donors. Findings and caveats of the study: In all likelihood, a cluster of highly shared sequence variants was a sequencing artifact.

Primers for the PCR totalled 60 Vbeta and 13 Jbeta. TCRdb's table, derived via immunoSEQ multiplex PCR, lists solely in-frame clones and lacks some. The sample totals over 100,000 clones. The CDR3 length is 16 residues. V was cut by 3 bases and J by 1 base, with 14 bases left in between. Germline assignment: CDR1 SGHNT and CDR2 YENEEA. Healthy bone marrow donors made up the donors. On this clone itself: Antigen specificity is unknown.

This TCR was recovered from a man younger than 35 in good health and CMV-seronegative. Sample: PBMCs. The chain has TRBV11-3 and TRBJ2-3, with a weak D call TRBD1 (6 bases). CDR3 loop: CASSLWGPIGTDTQYF. The DNA for the CDR3 is TGTGCCAGCAGCTTGTGGGGGCCCATCGGCACAGATACGCAGTATTTT.